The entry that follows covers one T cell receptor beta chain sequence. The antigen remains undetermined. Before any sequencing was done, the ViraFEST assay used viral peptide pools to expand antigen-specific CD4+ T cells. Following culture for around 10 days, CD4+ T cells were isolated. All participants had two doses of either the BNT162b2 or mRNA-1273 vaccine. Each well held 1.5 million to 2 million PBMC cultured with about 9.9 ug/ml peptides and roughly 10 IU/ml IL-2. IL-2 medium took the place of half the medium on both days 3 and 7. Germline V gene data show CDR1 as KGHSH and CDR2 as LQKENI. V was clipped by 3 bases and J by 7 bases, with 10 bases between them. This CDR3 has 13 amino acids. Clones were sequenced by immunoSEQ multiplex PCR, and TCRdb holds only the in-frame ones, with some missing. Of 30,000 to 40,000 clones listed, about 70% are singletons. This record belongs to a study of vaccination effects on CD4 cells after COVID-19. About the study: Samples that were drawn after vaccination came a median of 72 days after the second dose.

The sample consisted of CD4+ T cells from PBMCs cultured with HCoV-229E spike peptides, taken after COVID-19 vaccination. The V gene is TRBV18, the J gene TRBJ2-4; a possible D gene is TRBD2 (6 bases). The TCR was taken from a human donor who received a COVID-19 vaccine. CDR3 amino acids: CASSPRGFNIQYF. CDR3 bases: TGTGCCAGCTCACCCCGGGGGTTTAACATTCAGTACTTC.